The 14 T cell receptor beta chains listed next were all sequenced from one sample in a study of CD8+CD57+ T cells in acquired aplastic anemia. According to the study, genomic DNA was the template for TCR beta VDJ and CDR3 profiling. MiXCR, run by TCRdb on the reads, gives a single entry per CDR3 protein. The table has 90,000 to 130,000 distinct CDR3 sequences, roughly 50% seen once. The sample consisted of sorted CD4+, CD8+, or CD8+CD57+ T cells (not recorded which) from PBMCs. The receptor source for this set is a human donor in good health, serving as a control.

The chain joins TRBV29-1 to TRBJ1-5; tentatively, D is TRBD1 (5 bases). Looked up from germline, CDR1 is SQVTM and CDR2 is ANQGSEA. The CDR3 spans 13 residues. Trimming pared 7 bases from V and 3 bases from J, leaving 13 bases between. CDR3 loop: CSAGTDPNQPQHF. CDR3 DNA: TGCAGCGCCGGGACGGACCCCAATCAGCCCCAGCATTTT.

This clonotype has a single count. This chain joins TRBV10-1 and TRBJ1-1; 9 bases agree with TRBD1. The CDR3 sequence is 15 residues long. The ends lost 0 bases at V and 3 bases at J; junction bases unmatched: 2. The germline CDR1 and CDR2 sequences are WNHNN and SYGVQD (reference sequence). The CDR3 reads CASSESGQGDTEAFF. For the CDR3, the DNA is TGCGCCAGCAGTGAGTCGGGACAGGGAGACACTGAAGCTTTCTTT.

At least ten counts were recorded for this clonotype. The rearrangement joins TRBV6-4 to TRBJ2-3; TRBD2 agrees at 10 bases. The CDR3 consists of 15 residues. The V and J ends lost 5 bases and 4 bases, in that order; junction bases with no gene match: 6. CDR1 and CDR2 from the germline V gene are MRHNA and SNTAGT. The CDR3 DNA reads as TGTGCCAGCAGTTTACTAGCGGGGAGTTCAGATACGCAGTATTTT. This sequence encodes CASSLLAGSSDTQYF.

The V and J genes are TRBV10-3 and TRBJ2-1; 8 nucleotides agree with TRBD1. The length of the CDR3 is 15 residues. Per germline, CDR1 ENHRY and CDR2 SYGVKD. The V and J ends lost 9 bases and 0 bases, in that order; junction bases with no gene match: 7. Here the CDR3 DNA reads TGTGCCATAGGTGGACAGGGAAGCTCCTACAATGAGCAGTTCTTC. This sequence encodes CAIGGQGSSYNEQFF.

The chain links TRBV19 to TRBJ1-2, with D perhaps matching TRBD1 (5 bases). The CDR3 totals 13 residues. The germline CDR1 and CDR2 sequences are LNHDA and SQIVND (reference sequence). The V end lost 3 bases, the J end lost 3 bases, and 8 bases lay between the germline ends. CDR3 nucleotide sequence: TGTGCCAGTAGTATGGTCAGGGACTATGGCTACACCTTC. Its translation: CASSMVRDYGYTF. Based on the CDR3 plus reference TRBV19 and TRBJ1-2, the full variable domain is DGGITQSPKYLFRKEGQNVTLSCEQNLNHDAMYWYRQDPGQGLRLIYYSQIVNDFQKGDIAEGYSVSREKKESFPLTVTSAQKNPTAFYLCASSMVRDYGYTFGSGTRLTVV.

This clonotype was detected many times. The chain has TRBV12-3 or TRBV12-4 and TRBJ1-6; D is ambiguous. V was cut by 6 bases and J by 9 bases, with 9 bases left in between. The CDR3 is 12 amino acids. The CDR3 region is CASRVGSSPLHF. CDR3 nucleotides: TGTGCCAGCAGGGTGGGGAGTTCACCCCTCCACTTT.

The rearrangement joins TRBV7-2 to TRBJ1-3; 7 bases agree with TRBD1. Germline assignment: CDR1 SGHTA and CDR2 FQGNSA. This CDR3 is 15 amino acids long. Trimming at V came to 5 bases and at J to 4 bases, leaving 8 bases not matched to a gene. CDR3 protein: CASSRMTGQGNTIYF. The CDR3 nucleotides are TGTGCCAGCAGCCGAATGACAGGGCAAGGAAACACCATATATTTT. The full variable domain, with the rest looked up from reference TRBV7-2 and TRBJ1-3, is GAGVSQSPSNKVTEKGKDVELRCDPISGHTALYWYRQSLGQGLEFLIYFQGNSAPDKSGLPSDRFSAERTGGSVSTLTIQRTQQEDSAVYLCASSRMTGQGNTIYFGEGSWLTVV.

This clonotype was picked up a small number of times. The CDR3: CASTYGPEGNEQFF. The CDR3 DNA reads TGTGCCAGCACCTATGGGCCTGAGGGTAATGAGCAGTTCTTC. The chain has TRBV6-5 and TRBJ2-1, with a possible D match to TRBD2 (5 bases). The CDR3 consists of 14 residues. Per the germline V gene, CDR1 is MNHEY and CDR2 is SVGAGI. Trimming took 7 bases from V and 7 from J, leaving 17 bases between them.

This CDR3 is CAISEGDPNLYGYTF. CDR3 nucleotides: TGTGCCATCAGTGAAGGGGACCCAAACCTCTATGGCTACACCTTC. This sequence joins TRBV10-3 and TRBJ1-2, with a possible D match to TRBD1 (5 bases). The length of the CDR3 is 15 residues. V was pared by 3 bases and J by 4 bases, with 15 bases between. Germline V lookup: CDR1 ENHRY, CDR2 SYGVKD.

The chain carries TRBV11-2 and TRBJ1-6; D ambiguous. The CDR3 runs 15 residues. Deletions cut 0 bases from V and 4 bases from J, with 7 bases between. Germline CDR1 is SGHAT and CDR2 is FQNNGV. Here the CDR3 reads CASSLDSAYNSPLHF. CDR3 nucleotide sequence: TGTGCCAGCAGCTTAGACTCAGCTTATAATTCACCCCTCCACTTT.

This clonotype was seen many times. The gene calls are TRBV9 and TRBJ2-1, with TRBD2 matching over 13 bases. This CDR3 spans 20 amino acids. The V and J ends lost 2 bases and 5 bases, in that order; junction bases with no gene match: 16. In germline, CDR1 is SGDLS, CDR2 YYNGEE. CDR3 loop: CASSVLTSGGSPHPDNEQFF. As DNA, the CDR3 is TGTGCCAGCAGCGTTTTGACTAGCGGGGGGTCCCCCCACCCGGACAATGAGCAGTTCTTC.

The gene calls are TRBV27 and TRBJ1-2, with D possibly being TRBD1 (5 bases). Trimming shortened V by 3 bases and J by 1 base, and 15 bases separated the two germline ends. The CDR3 is made up of 16 amino acids. Germline CDR1 is MNHEY and CDR2 is SMNVEV (reference sequence). CDR3 nucleotide sequence: TGTGCCAGCAGTTTTGTGCAGGGACTATTTAACTATGGCTACACCTTC. It specifies CASSFVQGLFNYGYTF.

This clonotype is a singleton in its sample. This chain links TRBV24-1 with TRBJ2-1; 7 nucleotides match TRBD2. With V trimmed by 2 bases and J by 5 bases, 8 bases remained unmatched. The CDR3 has 16 amino acids. Germline V gives CDR1 KGHDR, CDR2 SFDVKD. The CDR3 DNA is TGTGCCACCAGTGATTGGTCTAGCGGAACAGACAATGAGCAGTTCTTC. Protein sequence: CATSDWSSGTDNEQFF.

The chain has TRBV29-1 and TRBJ2-1; no reliable D call. The ends were cut back, 8 bases at V and 5 bases at J, with 10 bases in the middle. The CDR3 extends over 11 amino acids. Per the germline V gene, CDR1 is SQVTM and CDR2 is ANQGSEA. CDR3 nucleotide sequence: TGCAGCCATATCATGGACAATGAGCAGTTCTTC. Its protein product is CSHIMDNEQFF.